This T cell receptor beta chain was observed in a study of post-analysis software for immune sequencing data. Unique molecular identifiers were present in the TCR beta cDNA libraries. TCRdb independently ran MiXCR on the PCR reads; one entry per CDR3 protein. Found here are 400,000 to 500,000 distinct CDR3 sequences, approximately 37% of them singletons; the top ten hold under 9%. The sequenced sample was blood. This receptor was identified in a girl aged 2-10 years with multiple sclerosis.

The CDR3 nucleotides read TGTGCCAGCAGCTTATATGCTGTCGGGAATCAGCCCCAGCATTTT. It translates to CASSLYAVGNQPQHF. The rearrangement uses TRBV7-6 and TRBJ1-5; D gene uncertain. CDR1 and CDR2 from the germline V gene are SGHVS and FNYEAQ. CDR3 length: 15 amino acids. Trimming took 2 bases from V and 4 from J, leaving 12 bases between them.